Listed here are 7 T cell receptor beta chains from one sample, sequenced in a study of beta chain features in type 1 diabetes. General study points: Among patients with Type 1 diabetes, TCRB CDR3s were moderately but significantly shorter in every one of the four CD4+ subsets.

Antigen specificity for these receptors is unknown. The study reverse transcribed the entire isolated RNA, so it sequenced expressed TCRB transcripts. TCRdb keeps only in-frame clones here, not all; method: immunoSEQ multiplex PCR. Among 160,000 or so clones, roughly 10% were seen once, and the ten largest hold roughly 0.72%. Material: central memory CD4+ T cells from blood. The receptors derive from a woman aged 25 to 45 with type 1 diabetes.

In this sample, this clone turned up a few times. The chain employs TRBV7-9 and TRBJ2-3; a possible D gene is TRBD2 (5 bases). This CDR3 has 15 amino acids. V was pared by 4 bases and J by 2 bases, with 13 bases between. From germline, CDR1 is SEHNR and CDR2 FQNEAQ (reference sequence). The CDR3 region has the DNA TGTGCCAGCAGCTCTGACTATCTCTCCACAGATACGCAGTATTTT. The encoded protein is CASSSDYLSTDTQYF. The entire variable domain, with the rest obtained from reference TRBV7-9 and TRBJ2-3, is as follows: DTGVSQNPRHKITKRGQNVTFRCDPISEHNRLYWYRQTLGQGPEFLTYFQNEAQLEKSRLLSDRFSAERPKGSFSTLEIQRTEQGDSAMYLCASSSDYLSTDTQYFGPGTRLTVL.

This clone has more than one count but fewer than ten. The chain recombines TRBV5-1 with TRBJ2-7; D is undetermined. Germline V lookup: CDR1 SGHRS, CDR2 YFSETQ. This CDR3 is built from 14 residues. V dropped 6 bases and J dropped 2 bases, with 15 bases sitting between them. This chain's CDR3 is CASKEEVTAYEQYF. The CDR3 coding sequence is TGCGCCAGCAAGGAAGAGGTAACGGCCTACGAGCAGTACTTC.

A few counts support this clone. The CDR3 nucleotides are TGTGCCAGCAGTTTTGGGACAGGGGGTAATCAGCCCCAGCATTTT. Its translation: CASSFGTGGNQPQHF. The chain recombines TRBV28 with TRBJ1-5; 11 positions match TRBD1. V shed 3 bases, J shed 4 bases, and the junction held 2 bases outside the gene matches. CDR3 size: 15 residues. CDR1 and CDR2 (germline): MDHEN, SYDVKM.

V usage is TRBV28 and J usage is TRBJ2-3; a possible D gene is TRBD1 (7 bases). The CDR3 is 16 amino acids. Germline values: CDR1 MDHEN, CDR2 SYDVKM. Trimming took 2 bases from V and 1 from J, leaving 13 bases between them. The CDR3 nucleotides read TGTGCCAGCAGTTTAGTAGGCAGGGGGGGCACAGATACGCAGTATTTT. Translated: CASSLVGRGGTDTQYF.

This chain joins TRBV6-5 and TRBJ2-6, with D unresolved. This CDR3 is 14 amino acids long. Trimming removed 10 bases at V and 0 bases at J, with 10 bases between. Germline CDR1 MNHEY, CDR2 SVGAGI. CDR3 protein: CAITADSGANVLTF. The CDR3 DNA is TGTGCCATCACGGCGGACTCTGGGGCCAACGTCCTGACTTTC.

This clone turned up a few times. The chain joins TRBV7-8 to TRBJ2-7, with D perhaps TRBD2 (6 bases). V shed 3 bases and J shed 3 bases, with 12 bases lying between them. The CDR3 sequence is 14 residues long. The germline V gene has CDR1 SGHVS and CDR2 FQNEAQ. The CDR3 region has the DNA TGTGCCAGCAGCTTCCGACTAGGAATCTACGAGCAGTACTTC. It specifies CASSFRLGIYEQYF.

The chain carries TRBV27 and TRBJ2-7; D unresolved. This CDR3 spans 14 amino acids. CDR1 is MNHEY, CDR2 SMNVEV, per germline (reference sequence). The germline V and J ends were trimmed by 6 bases and 2 bases, with 14 bases remaining between them. The CDR3 here is CASRIQTHTYEQYF. CDR3 coding DNA: TGTGCCAGCAGGATACAGACACATACCTACGAGCAGTACTTC.